This TCR beta chain emerged from a study of T cell changes during pregnancy in multiple sclerosis. This table comes from immunoSEQ multiplex PCR, and its TCRdb copy is limited to in-frame clones, with some not included. The sample has 85,000 to 95,000 clones; around 91% are singletons. Germline CDR1 MNHEY, CDR2 SVGAGI. This CDR3 region has 14 residues. V shed 6 bases and J shed 0 bases, with 9 bases lying between them. V gene TRBV6-5 combines with J gene TRBJ1-5; a possible D gene is TRBD1 (5 bases). The source material was peripheral blood, sampled after pregnancy. The clonotype comes from a female donor in good health, enrolled as a control in a pregnancy study. CDR3 amino acids: CASSRAASNQPQHF. The DNA of the CDR3 is TGTGCCAGCAGCAGGGCAGCTAGCAATCAGCCCCAGCATTTT.